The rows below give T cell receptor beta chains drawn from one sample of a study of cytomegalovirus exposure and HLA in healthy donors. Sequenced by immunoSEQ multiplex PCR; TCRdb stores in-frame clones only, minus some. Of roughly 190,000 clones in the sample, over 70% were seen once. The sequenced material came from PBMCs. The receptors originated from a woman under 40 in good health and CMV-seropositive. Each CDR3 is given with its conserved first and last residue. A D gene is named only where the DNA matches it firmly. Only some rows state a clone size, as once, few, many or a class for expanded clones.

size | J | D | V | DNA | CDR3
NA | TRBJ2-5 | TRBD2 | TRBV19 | TGTGCCAGTAGTTTTAGTAGCGGGAGCTGGGAGACCCAGTACTTC | CASSFSSGSWETQYF
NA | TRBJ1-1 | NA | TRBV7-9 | TGTGCCAGCAGCTTAACGGGGGGGAATTCTGAAGCTTTCTTT | CASSLTGGNSEAFF
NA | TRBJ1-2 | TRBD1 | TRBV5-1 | TGCGCCAGCAGCTTGGTAGCAGGGGGATCAGGCTACACCTTC | CASSLVAGGSGYTF
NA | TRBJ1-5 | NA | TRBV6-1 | TGTGCCAGCAGATCAGGGGTTAAAGGCAATCAGCCCCAGCATTTT | CASRSGVKGNQPQHF
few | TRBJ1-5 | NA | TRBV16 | TGTGCCAGCAGCCTAGGGACTGGCAATCAGCCCCAGCATTTT | CASSLGTGNQPQHF
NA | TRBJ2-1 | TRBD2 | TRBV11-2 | TGTGCCAGCAGCCCCAGGGTAGCGGGAGACAATGAGCAGTTCTTC | CASSPRVAGDNEQFF
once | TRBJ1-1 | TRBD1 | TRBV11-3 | TGTGCCAGCAGCTCTGGACAGGGGACTGAAGCTTTCTTT | CASSSGQGTEAFF
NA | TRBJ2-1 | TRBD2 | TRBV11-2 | TGTGCTGTGGGTAGCGGGAGCTTCAATGAGCAGTTCTTC | CAVGSGSFNEQFF
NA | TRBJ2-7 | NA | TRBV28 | TGTGCCACCATCGTGGGGGAGGCCGGCTACGAGCAGTACTTC | CATIVGEAGYEQYF
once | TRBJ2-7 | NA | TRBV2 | TGTGCCAGCAGCCTTAAGAGGGCCGAGCAGTACTTC | CASSLKRAEQYF
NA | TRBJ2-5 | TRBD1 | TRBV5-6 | TGTGCCAGCAGCACCGTAGGACAGGGGGCCCAAGAGACCCAGTACTTC | CASSTVGQGAQETQYF
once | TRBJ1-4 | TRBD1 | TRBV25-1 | TGTGCCAGCAGTTCCGGGACAGGGGGCCCTAATGAAAAACTGTTTTTT | CASSSGTGGPNEKLFF
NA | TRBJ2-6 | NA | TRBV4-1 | TGCGCCAGCAGCCACATCATAGACTCTGGGGCCAACGTCCTGACTTTC | CASSHIIDSGANVLTF
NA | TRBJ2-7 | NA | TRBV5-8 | TGTGCCAGCAGCTTGGGCGTGGACATCACCTACGAGCAGTACTTC | CASSLGVDITYEQYF
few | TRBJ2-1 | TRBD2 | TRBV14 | TGTGCCAGCAGCCAGGGGACTAGCGGGATACCCCTCTACAATGAGCAGTTCTTC | CASSQGTSGIPLYNEQFF
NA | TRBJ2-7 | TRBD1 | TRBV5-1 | TGCGCCAGCAGCACTGACAGGGGTAACGAGCAGTACTTC | CASSTDRGNEQYF
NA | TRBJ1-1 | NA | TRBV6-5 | TGTGCCAGCAGTTCCGGGGGTTGGACTGAAGCTTTCTTT | CASSSGGWTEAFF
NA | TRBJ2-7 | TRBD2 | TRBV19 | TGTGCCAGTAGTACTACCGGGAGGCTGTGGTACGAGCAGTACTTC | CASSTTGRLWYEQYF
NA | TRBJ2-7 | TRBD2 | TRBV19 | TGTGCCAGTAACCAGGGACTAGCGGACTACGAGCAGTACTTC | CASNQGLADYEQYF
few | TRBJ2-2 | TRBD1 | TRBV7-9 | TGTGCCAGCAGCTTACGAGGACAGGGGTCGGCCGGGGAGCTGTTTTTT | CASSLRGQGSAGELFF
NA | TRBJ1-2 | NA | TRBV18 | TGTGCCAGCTCATCAGCACTGGGGGGAGATTTTCGTGGCTACACCTTC | CASSSALGGDFRGYTF
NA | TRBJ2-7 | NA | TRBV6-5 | TGTGCCAGCAGTGGCCCCCGGGAGTCCTTCTACGAGCAGTACTTC | CASSGPRESFYEQYF
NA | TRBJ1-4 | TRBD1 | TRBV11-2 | TGTGCCAGCAGCGTGCAAAACCGGGACAGGAGTAATGAAAAACTGTTTTTT | CASSVQNRDRSNEKLFF
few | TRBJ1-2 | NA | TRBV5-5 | TGTGCCAGCAGCTCCAGGGGAGGGACGAACTATGGCTACACCTTC | CASSSRGGTNYGYTF
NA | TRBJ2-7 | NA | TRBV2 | TGTGCCAGCCGGCGGGATATATCCTACGAGCAGTACTTC | CASRRDISYEQYF
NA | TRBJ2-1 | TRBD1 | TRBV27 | TGTGCCAGCAGTTTCGACAGGGGCGATGAGCAGTTCTTC | CASSFDRGDEQFF
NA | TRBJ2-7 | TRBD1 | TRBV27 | TGTGCCAGCAGTTACGGACAGGGGGGGTACGAGCAGTACTTC | CASSYGQGGYEQYF
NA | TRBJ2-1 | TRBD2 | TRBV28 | TGTGCCAGCAGCCGACTCACAGCGGGAGCGGGGGCTGAGCAGTTCTTC | CASSRLTAGAGAEQFF